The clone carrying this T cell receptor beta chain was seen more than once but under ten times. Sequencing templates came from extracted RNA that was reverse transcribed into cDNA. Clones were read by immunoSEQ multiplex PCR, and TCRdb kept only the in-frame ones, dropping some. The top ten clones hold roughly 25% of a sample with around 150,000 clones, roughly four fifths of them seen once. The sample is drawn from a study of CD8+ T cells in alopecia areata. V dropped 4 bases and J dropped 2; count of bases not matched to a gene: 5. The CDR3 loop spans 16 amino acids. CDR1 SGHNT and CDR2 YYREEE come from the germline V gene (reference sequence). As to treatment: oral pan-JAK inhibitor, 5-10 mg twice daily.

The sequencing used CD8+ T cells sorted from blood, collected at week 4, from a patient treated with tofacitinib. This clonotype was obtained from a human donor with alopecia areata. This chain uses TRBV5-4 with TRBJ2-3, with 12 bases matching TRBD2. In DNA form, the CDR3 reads TGTGCCAGCAGCCCGTGGACTAGCGGGGTCACAGATACGCAGTATTTT. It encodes CASSPWTSGVTDTQYF.